The present TCR beta chain was sequenced within a study of blood T cell repertoires in COVID-19. Looking at the study overall: In each case, the material was cDNA or gDNA derived from T cells, B-cell-depleted T cells, or PBMCs.

CDR1 SGHRS and CDR2 YFSETQ come from the germline V gene. The CDR3 spans 15 residues. V dropped 0 bases and J dropped 2; count of bases not matched to a gene: 2. TCRdb's table, derived via immunoSEQ multiplex PCR, lists solely in-frame clones and lacks some. The sample lists 130,000 or so clones, 70% to 80% occurring once. The sequence derives from a human donor in a cohort sampled during active COVID-19. The rearrangement uses TRBV5-1 and TRBJ2-3, with 8 bases lining up with TRBD2. The sequencing input was peripheral blood. CDR3 bases: TGCGCCAGCAGCTTGGTTAGCGGGGCCACAGATACGCAGTATTTT. Translating it yields CASSLVSGATDTQYF.